The 13 T cell receptor beta chains reported below all come from one sample, sequenced in a study of blood T cells in healthy people across ages (dated by TCRdb to about 2015). The library relied on 5' RACE. These reads were obtained on an Illumina HiSeq 2500. A second PCR of about 6 to 11 cycles was run with a J-beta primer mix and a sample-barcoded 5' primer. Clones were called with MiXCR by TCRdb after fastp trimmed the public reads at Q25, and only in-frame beta chains were retained. Entries that share a CDR3 protein sequence are merged under the most common genes and DNA. For this sample there are 1.5 million to 2 million distinct CDR3 sequences; approximately 30% appear just once. Together, the top ten hold roughly 8% of the sample. Sequencing was carried out using blood. All receptors come from a woman aged 25 to 45 in good health.

This clonotype was seen a few times. CDR3 region: CASSEGRIQPQHF. The CDR3 region has the DNA TGTGCCAGCAGTGAAGGTCGGATTCAGCCCCAGCATTTT. The chain is built from TRBV6-4 and TRBJ1-5; no clear D. Germline values: CDR1 MRHNA, CDR2 SNTAGT. V gave up 3 bases and J gave up 6 bases, with 9 bases separating them. The CDR3 is 13 amino acids.

The sample holds many counts of this clonotype. The rearrangement joins TRBV15 to TRBJ2-7; D is uncertain. V shed 1 base and J shed 3 bases, with 13 bases lying between them. The CDR3 is 15 residues long. Germline-derived CDR1 and CDR2 are LNHNV and YYDKDF (reference sequence). The CDR3 sequence is CATSRGPGSLYEQYF. In DNA form, the CDR3 reads TGTGCCACCAGCAGAGGACCCGGATCACTCTACGAGCAGTACTTC.

The rearrangement uses TRBV12-3 or TRBV12-4 and TRBJ2-7; maybe TRBD2 (5 bases). Trimming removed 5 bases from V and 0 bases from J, with 14 bases in between. This CDR3 is built from 15 residues. In DNA form, the CDR3 reads TGTGCCAGCAGTATCGGGGTCGGAGACTCCTACGAGCAGTACTTC. This encodes CASSIGVGDSYEQYF.

The chain uses TRBV20-1 and TRBJ1-5; 10 nucleotides agree with TRBD1. Trimming took 0 bases from V and 7 from J; bases not matched to a gene: 3. Germline V gene sequence: CDR1 DFQATT, CDR2 SNEGSKA (reference sequence). The CDR3 runs to 14 residues. Written as DNA, the CDR3 is TGCAGTGCTAGAGACGAGACAGGGGGCCAGCCCCAGCATTTT. It specifies CSARDETGGQPQHF.

Only a few counts were recorded for this clonotype. This chain connects TRBV5-5 to TRBJ2-3; no firm D call. V gave up 0 bases and J gave up 2 bases, with 7 bases separating them. Germline CDR1 and CDR2: SGHKS and YYEKEE (reference sequence). The CDR3 has 14 residues. The CDR3 sequence is CASSLVSNTDTQYF. DNA for the CDR3: TGTGCCAGCAGCTTGGTTTCTAACACAGATACGCAGTATTTT.

The sample holds a few counts of this clonotype. This chain joins TRBV28 and TRBJ2-7; 8 bases map to TRBD1. The V gene end was trimmed by 1 base and the J gene end by 1 base; junction bases not matched to a gene: 6. This CDR3 has 16 residues. The germline V gene encodes CDR1 MDHEN and CDR2 SYDVKM. Written as DNA, the CDR3 is TGTGCCAGCAGTTTATCCTGGACAGGGATGTCCTACGAGCAGTACTTC. It translates to CASSLSWTGMSYEQYF.

This clonotype occurred a few times. At one end the junction does not follow the germline gene, possibly because of a read error. The chain joins TRBV6-6 to TRBJ2-4; 7 bases map to TRBD2. CDR3 length equals 13 residues. Germline CDR1 reads MNHNY; CDR2 reads SVGAGI (reference sequence). The CDR3 DNA is TGTTCCAGCAGTAGACTAGCCTCGGGCATTCAGTACTTC. Translating it yields CSSSRLASGIQYF.

This rearrangement joins TRBV20-1 to TRBJ1-2; D is possibly TRBD1 (6 bases). The CDR3 contains 11 residues. The germline V gene has CDR1 DFQATT and CDR2 SNEGSKA (reference sequence). Here the CDR3 DNA reads TGCAGACCCAACGGGGGGCTTGGCTACACCTTC. Amino acid sequence: CRPNGGLGYTF.

This sequence joins TRBV12-3 or TRBV12-4 and TRBJ2-2; tentatively, D is TRBD1 (6 bases). This CDR3 has 15 amino acids. V was clipped by 6 bases and J by 3 bases, with 14 bases between them. Here the CDR3 reads CASSPGTTDTGELFF. CDR3 coding DNA: TGTGCCAGCAGCCCTGGGACAACAGACACCGGGGAGCTGTTTTTT.

This chain joins TRBV30 and TRBJ1-1, with D unresolved. Trimming stripped 3 bases from V and 1 base from J, with 9 bases between. CDR1 is GTSNPN, CDR2 SVGIG, per germline (reference sequence). The CDR3 runs to 13 residues. The CDR3 protein is CAWRWLRNTEAFF. The CDR3 DNA reads TGTGCCTGGAGGTGGTTGAGGAACACTGAAGCTTTCTTT.

This clonotype was detected a few times. CDR3 sequence: CASSFGGLRELFF. The CDR3 bases are TGTGCCAGCAGCTTTGGGGGGCTCCGGGAGCTGTTTTTT. The chain employs TRBV7-2 and TRBJ2-2; D possibly matches TRBD1 or TRBD2 (6 bases each). CDR3 size: 13 residues. Germline V gene sequence: CDR1 SGHTA, CDR2 FQGNSA. Trimming took off 3 bases at V and 9 bases at J, with 11 bases between the two ends.

This chain joins TRBV4-3 and TRBJ2-3; 7 bases match TRBD2. This CDR3 spans 14 amino acids. V gave up 6 bases and J gave up 8 bases; unmatched junction bases: 11. Germline V gene data show CDR1 as LGHNA and CDR2 as YSLEER. The CDR3 DNA reads TGCGCCAGCAGTCAATGGGGGGGGGTTGGTACGCAGTATTTT. Its translation: CASSQWGGVGTQYF.

This clonotype was seen many times. The chain combines TRBV20-1 with TRBJ2-7; 12 positions match TRBD2. After removal of 5 bases from V and 5 bases from J, the junction contained 10 bases not matched to a gene. Germline lookup yields CDR1 DFQATT and CDR2 SNEGSKA (reference sequence). The CDR3 sequence is 15 residues long. CDR3 protein: CSASQLAGGPHEQYF. As DNA, the CDR3 is TGCAGTGCTTCCCAGCTAGCGGGAGGGCCCCACGAGCAGTACTTC.